What follows are 27 T cell receptor beta chains derived from one specimen sequenced in a study of blood T cell repertoires in COVID-19. TCRdb's copy holds only in-frame clones and misses some; the assay was immunoSEQ multiplex PCR. In the table there are under 200,000 clones, roughly 86% of which are singletons. The specimen sequenced was peripheral blood. The receptors come from a man in his late teens or twenties with active or convalescent COVID-19.

The rearrangement uses TRBV9 and TRBJ2-3, with 9 bases lining up with TRBD1. Germline loops: CDR1 SGDLS, CDR2 YYNGEE. The length of the CDR3 is 15 residues. J gave up 3 bases and V 3 bases, and 5 bases lay outside the gene matches. This CDR3 is CASSATGGRTDTQYF. The CDR3, as DNA: TGTGCCAGCAGCGCGACAGGGGGGAGGACAGATACGCAGTATTTT.

The V and J genes are TRBV11-2 and TRBJ2-7; TRBD2 aligns across 9 bases. The trim removed 1 base at V and 4 bases at J, leaving 5 bases unmatched. The CDR3 extends over 15 amino acids. CDR1 SGHAT and CDR2 FQNNGV come from the germline V gene. In DNA, the CDR3 is TGTGCCAGCAGCTTAGTTGCGGGAGGGCCTTACGAGCAGTACTTC. Translated: CASSLVAGGPYEQYF.

V gene TRBV6-5 combines with J gene TRBJ1-2; TRBD1 is a possible D gene (5 bases). The CDR3 runs 13 residues. Looked up from germline, CDR1 is MNHEY and CDR2 is SVGAGI. V lost 0 bases to trimming and J lost 7 bases, with 9 bases between them. CDR3 in amino acids: CASSYSKGAGYTF. CDR3 in DNA: TGTGCCAGCAGTTACTCTAAAGGGGCTGGCTACACCTTC.

The genes are TRBV25-1 and TRBJ2-5; 10 bases map to TRBD2. Germline loops: CDR1 MGHDK, CDR2 SYGVNS. The ends lost 4 bases at V and 5 bases at J; junction bases unmatched: 10. CDR3 length: 16 residues. The CDR3, as DNA: TGTGCCAGCAGTGTAGCTAGCGGGAGTGGTTGGGAGACCCAGTACTTC. This translates into CASSVASGSGWETQYF.

The J gene is TRBJ2-7, the V gene TRBV29-1; 7 nucleotides line up with TRBD2. The V gene's germline CDR1 is SQVTM and CDR2 ANQGSEA. The CDR3 consists of 16 residues. The trim removed 3 bases at V and 5 bases at J, leaving 16 bases unmatched. CDR3 nucleotides: TGCAGCGTTGACTGGGAGGGCAGGACCGGTACCAACGAGCAGTACTTC. It yields the protein CSVDWEGRTGTNEQYF.

V gene TRBV6-2 or TRBV6-3 combines with J gene TRBJ2-1, with 8 bases lining up with TRBD1. Germline CDR1 reads MNHEY; CDR2 reads SVGEGT. The CDR3 extends over 13 amino acids. J was trimmed by 6 bases and V by 4 bases; bases with no gene match: 2. The CDR3 spells CASSLQGVNEQFF. The CDR3 DNA reads TGTGCCAGCAGTTTACAGGGGGTCAATGAGCAGTTCTTC.

V is TRBV5-6 and J is TRBJ2-7; TRBD1 agrees at 7 bases. With 0 bases clipped from V and 4 bases from J, the junction kept 7 bases outside the gene matches. The CDR3 runs 15 residues. Germline V CDR1 and CDR2: SGHDT, YYEEEE. As DNA, the CDR3 is TGTGCCAGCAGCTTGGTACGACAGGGCAGTTACGAGCAGTACTTC. Protein: CASSLVRQGSYEQYF.

This clone was counted between two and nine times. The V and J genes are TRBV5-4 and TRBJ1-6, with a tentative D call TRBD1 (6 bases). V was shortened by 4 bases and J by 7 bases, with 12 bases between the two germline ends. The CDR3 has 14 residues. CDR1 and CDR2 (germline): SGHNT, YYREEE (reference sequence). This chain's CDR3 is CASSRGQGNSPLHF. In nucleotides, the CDR3 is TGTGCCAGCAGCCGAGGGCAGGGGAATTCACCCCTCCACTTT. Looking up the rest from reference TRBV5-4 and TRBJ1-6 gives the full variable domain: ETGVTQSPTHLIKTRGQQVTLRCSSQSGHNTVSWYQQALGQGPQFIFQYYREEENGRGNFPPRFSGLQFPNYSSELNVNALELDDSALYLCASSRGQGNSPLHFGNGTRLTVT.

The J gene is TRBJ1-6, the V gene TRBV5-5, with a weak D call TRBD1 (5 bases). CDR1 SGHKS and CDR2 YYEKEE come from the germline V gene (reference sequence). With 0 bases removed from V and 8 bases from J, the gap between germline ends came to 15 bases. The CDR3 has 16 amino acids. CDR3 loop: CASSLVGGRTYSPLHF. For the CDR3, the DNA is TGTGCCAGCAGCTTGGTTGGGGGGAGGACTTATTCACCCCTCCACTTT.

The chain links TRBV2 to TRBJ1-1; 9 bases match TRBD1. V dropped 7 bases and J dropped 4; count of bases not matched to a gene: 4. CDR1 and CDR2 (germline): SNHLY, FYNNEI. The CDR3 loop spans 13 amino acids. The CDR3 is CASTTGGGTEAFF. The CDR3 DNA is TGTGCCAGCACCACAGGGGGCGGCACTGAAGCTTTCTTT.

As to this clone: Compared with germline, one end of the junction differs, possibly owing to a read error. Other DNA sequences in the sample encode the same CDR3. The chain joins TRBV4-2 to TRBJ1-1; D remains ambiguous. Per germline, CDR1 LGHNA and CDR2 YNFKEQ. The CDR3 has 15 amino acids. The CDR3 region has the DNA TGTGCCAGCAGTCAAGACCCCTTGGGAGGACTTGAAGCTTTCTTT. Translating gives CASSQDPLGGLEAFF.

CDR3 region: CASSADISNTGELFF. The CDR3 DNA is TGTGCCAGCAGTGCGGACATCTCGAACACCGGGGAGCTGTTTTTT. The J gene is TRBJ2-2, the V gene TRBV2; D perhaps matches TRBD1 (5 bases). V was cut by 4 bases and J by 0 bases, with 9 bases left in between. The germline V gene encodes CDR1 SNHLY and CDR2 FYNNEI. This CDR3 spans 15 amino acids.

The rearrangement links TRBV7-2 to TRBJ2-7; D is undetermined. V lost 3 bases and J lost 0, with 12 bases in between. CDR3 length: 15 residues. CDR1 is SGHTA and CDR2 is FQGNSA in the germline V gene. The CDR3 loop reads CASSLQSSSSYEQYF. CDR3 sequence (DNA): TGTGCCAGCAGCTTGCAGTCTTCAAGCTCCTACGAGCAGTACTTC.

CDR3 nucleotide sequence: TGTGCCAGCAGCCTAAGGACTAGCTGGAGGTCTAAATGGTACGAGCAGTACTTC. Protein sequence: CASSLRTSWRSKWYEQYF. The J gene is TRBJ2-7, the V gene TRBV5-8; 8 nucleotides align to TRBD2. The CDR3 is 18 amino acids. The germline V gene encodes CDR1 SGHTS and CDR2 YDEGEE. The V segment lost 4 bases and the J segment 4 bases; nucleotides outside the gene matches: 19.

The chain recombines TRBV6-5 with TRBJ2-1, with 11 bases fitting TRBD2. V lost 6 bases to trimming and J lost 8 bases; unmatched junction nucleotides: 3. This CDR3 spans 13 amino acids. CDR1 is MNHEY, CDR2 SVGAGI, per germline. CDR3 sequence reads: CASRLAGGHEQFF. CDR3 bases: TGTGCCAGCAGGCTAGCGGGAGGTCATGAGCAGTTCTTC.

The CDR3 nucleotides are TGTGCCAGCAGTCCCGCGGCGGGTAATCAGCCCCAGCATTTT. It specifies CASSPAAGNQPQHF. The chain couples TRBV28 to TRBJ1-5; D gene ambiguous. Germline V gives CDR1 MDHEN, CDR2 SYDVKM. Trimming shortened V by 5 bases and J by 4 bases, and 12 bases separated the two germline ends. This CDR3 contains 14 residues.

This clone turned up a few times. The chain uses TRBV6-4 and TRBJ2-2; perhaps TRBD2 as D (5 bases). CDR1 and CDR2 from the germline V gene are MRHNA and SNTAGT. The CDR3 runs to 15 residues. The ends were cut back, 4 bases at V and 6 bases at J, with 15 bases in the middle. The CDR3 protein is CASSVEGGSSGELFF. The CDR3 DNA reads TGTGCCAGCAGTGTAGAGGGTGGCAGCTCCGGGGAGCTGTTTTTT.

This rearrangement joins TRBV9 to TRBJ2-1, with 9 bases fitting TRBD2. The length of the CDR3 is 21 residues. V lost 0 bases, J lost 0 bases, and 16 bases stayed unmatched. Germline CDR1 and CDR2: SGDLS and YYNGEE. The CDR3, as DNA: TGTGCCAGCAGCGTAGGGTTTAGGCTAGCGGGAACTTCGAGCTCCTACAATGAGCAGTTCTTC. Protein: CASSVGFRLAGTSSSYNEQFF.

This clone was seen only once. The chain's CDR3 is CASSQEAGTGVKLFF. The CDR3 coding sequence is TGTGCCAGCAGCCAAGAAGCCGGGACAGGGGTTAAACTGTTTTTT. This chain links TRBV14 with TRBJ1-4, with 10 bases that match TRBD1. Losses at the gene ends were 0 bases for V and 11 bases for J; bases not matched to a gene: 6. The CDR3 runs to 15 residues. The V gene's germline CDR1 is SGHDN and CDR2 FVKESK.

The CDR3 coding sequence is TGTGCCAGCAGCTCGGGACTAGCGGGGGTGAATGAGCAGTTCTTC. Amino acid sequence: CASSSGLAGVNEQFF. The V gene is TRBV7-7, the J gene TRBJ2-1, with TRBD2 identical over 14 bases. This CDR3 comprises 15 residues. Germline loops: CDR1 SSHAT, CDR2 FNYEAQ (reference sequence). Germline trimming cut 4 bases from V and 7 bases from J; bases unmatched to any gene: 3.

The rearrangement joins TRBV19 to TRBJ2-3; 10 nucleotides match TRBD1. J was trimmed by 0 bases and V by 0 bases; bases with no gene match: 6. Germline loops: CDR1 LNHDA, CDR2 SQIVND (reference sequence). There are 18 residues in the CDR3. CDR3 coding DNA: TGTGCCAGTAGTATAGATTACGGGACAGGGGCTAGCACAGATACGCAGTATTTT. Translation: CASSIDYGTGASTDTQYF.

The V and J genes are TRBV6-5 and TRBJ1-2; D is ambiguous. The CDR3 sequence is 11 residues long. Germline values: CDR1 MNHEY, CDR2 SVGAGI. V gave up 5 bases and J gave up 5 bases, with 6 bases separating them. CDR3 sequence: CASSILYGYTF. The CDR3 region has the DNA TGTGCCAGCAGTATACTATATGGCTACACCTTC.

J is TRBJ2-1 and V is TRBV19; a weak D match, TRBD2 (5 bases). There are 17 residues in the CDR3. Trimming pared 4 bases from V and 0 bases from J, leaving 16 bases between. Germline assignment: CDR1 LNHDA and CDR2 SQIVND (reference sequence). The CDR3 here is CASSTMKWAGSYNEQFF. CDR3 coding DNA: TGTGCCAGTAGTACTATGAAGTGGGCGGGCTCCTACAATGAGCAGTTCTTC.

The chain joins TRBV3-1 (or the pseudogene TRBV3-2) to TRBJ1-1; maybe TRBD1 (6 bases). This CDR3 is 13 amino acids long. V gave up 3 bases and J gave up 10 bases, with 15 bases separating them. In germline, CDR1 is LGHDT, CDR2 YNNKEL (reference sequence). Written as DNA, the CDR3 is TGTGCCAGCAGCCAGAGCGGTACAGGGAGAGCTTTCTTT. This encodes CASSQSGTGRAFF.

V is TRBV28 and J is TRBJ1-3; D perhaps matches TRBD1 (6 bases). V was cut by 7 bases and J by 4 bases, with 17 bases left in between. The CDR3 has 15 amino acids. Germline CDR1 is MDHEN and CDR2 is SYDVKM. The CDR3 nucleotides read TGTGCCAGCACCAAGGGGGGGCCACGGGGAAACACCATATATTTT. Amino acid sequence: CASTKGGPRGNTIYF.

The J gene is TRBJ2-7, the V gene TRBV7-2, with D possibly TRBD2 on 5 matching bases. V lost 8 bases to trimming and J lost 6 bases, with 14 bases between them. Germline CDR1 and CDR2: SGHTA and FQGNSA. The CDR3 runs to 12 residues. The CDR3 sequence is CASGLLRREQYF. Here the CDR3 DNA reads TGTGCCAGCGGACTCCTCCGGCGCGAGCAGTACTTC. Looking up the rest from reference TRBV7-2 and TRBJ2-7 gives the full variable domain: GAGVSQSPSNKVTEKGKDVELRCDPISGHTALYWYRQSLGQGLEFLIYFQGNSAPDKSGLPSDRFSAERTGGSVSTLTIQRTQQEDSAVYLCASGLLRREQYFGPGTRLTVT.

The rearrangement joins TRBV29-1 to TRBJ1-1; D is unclear. The CDR3 is 11 amino acids. Germline CDR1 reads SQVTM; CDR2 reads ANQGSEA. V was pared by 5 bases and J by 5 bases, with 9 bases between. The DNA of the CDR3 is TGCAGCGTTTACAGCGGAACTGAAGCTTTCTTT. This codes for CSVYSGTEAFF.